These 12 T cell receptor beta chains were all obtained from the same sample, sequenced in a study of blood T cell repertoires in COVID-19. Produced via immunoSEQ multiplex PCR; TCRdb's table is partial and in-frame only. This table holds a few hundred thousand clones, nearly 90% found once. Sequencing input: peripheral blood. The receptors were gathered from a woman aged 55-70 years with COVID-19, enrolled during active disease.

This rearrangement joins TRBV5-1 to TRBJ1-1; TRBD1 matches 7 bases. Germline CDR1 reads SGHRS; CDR2 reads YFSETQ. V was clipped by 0 bases and J by 3 bases; unmatched bases: 8. The CDR3 contains 16 residues. As DNA, the CDR3 is TGCGCCAGCAGCTTGGAGGGGACAGTTACACACACTGAAGCTTTCTTT. Protein sequence: CASSLEGTVTHTEAFF.

CDR3 nucleotides: TGTGCCAGCCGTCTAGCGGGGGGACTTGGCTCCTACAATGAGCAGTTCTTC. It encodes CASRLAGGLGSYNEQFF. This rearrangement joins TRBV18 to TRBJ2-1; 11 bases map to TRBD2. The CDR3 is 17 residues long. V lost 8 bases and J lost 0; bases outside the gene matches: 9. The V gene's germline CDR1 is KGHSH and CDR2 LQKENI.

The rearrangement links TRBV27 to TRBJ1-1, with a tentative D call TRBD1 (6 bases). The V end was cut by 4 bases, the J end by 0 bases, with 15 bases between. CDR1 MNHEY and CDR2 SMNVEV come from the germline V gene (reference sequence). The CDR3 length is 16 residues. CDR3 loop: CASSSHRDPMNTEAFF. CDR3 DNA: TGTGCCAGCAGTTCCCACAGGGACCCCATGAACACTGAAGCTTTCTTT.

This clone showed up just once. The rearrangement links TRBV2 to TRBJ2-7, with 7 positions matching TRBD2. This CDR3 contains 12 residues. Germline CDR1 and CDR2: SNHLY and FYNNEI. CDR3 coding DNA: TGTGCTGGGGGGAGGGAAACCTACGAGCAGTACTTC. It translates to CAGGRETYEQYF.

This chain uses TRBV5-1 with TRBJ1-1, with no clear D. Between the trimmed V and J ends, which lost 4 bases and 1 base, there was a span of 8 bases. The germline CDR1 and CDR2 sequences are SGHRS and YFSETQ. This CDR3 has 13 amino acids. The CDR3 sequence: CASSAGENTEAFF. CDR3 in DNA: TGCGCCAGCAGCGCCGGGGAGAACACTGAAGCTTTCTTT.

The CDR3 sequence: CASSPAVAGNEQFF. CDR3 nucleotide sequence: TGCGCCAGCAGCCCGGCGGTAGCGGGCAATGAGCAGTTCTTC. This chain links TRBV5-1 with TRBJ2-1, with 7 positions matching TRBD2. Per germline, CDR1 SGHRS and CDR2 YFSETQ. J lost 6 bases, V lost 4 bases, and 7 bases had no gene match. The CDR3 is 14 amino acids. Using reference TRBV5-1 and TRBJ2-1 for the parts outside the CDR3, the full variable domain is KAGVTQTPRYLIKTRGQQVTLSCSPISGHRSVSWYQQTPGQGLQFLFEYFSETQRNKGNFPGRFSGRQFSNSRSEMNVSTLELGDSALYLCASSPAVAGNEQFFGPGTRLTVL.

The J gene is TRBJ1-6, the V gene TRBV6-4, with D tentatively TRBD1 (5 bases). The CDR3 is 15 residues long. The germline gives CDR1 MRHNA, CDR2 SNTAGT. The V gene lost 8 bases and the J gene lost 7 bases, with 18 bases spanning the gap. CDR3 sequence reads: CASSPFEGLNSPLHF. CDR3 coding DNA: TGTGCCAGCTCTCCCTTCGAGGGACTGAATTCACCCCTCCACTTT.

The CDR3 nucleotides read TGTGCCAGCAGCAACCACCCACAGGGGGCCTCCTCCTATGGCTACACCTTC. Translation: CASSNHPQGASSYGYTF. The J gene is TRBJ1-2, the V gene TRBV21-1; the D segment call TRBD1 is taken from the table without a DNA check. TRBV21-1 is classified as a pseudogene. This CDR3 has 17 residues.

The chain links TRBV5-1 to TRBJ2-7, with 10 bases matching TRBD2. V shed 5 bases and J 10 bases; nucleotides not matched to a gene: 9. The CDR3 is made up of 13 amino acids. CDR1 SGHRS and CDR2 YFSETQ come from the germline V gene. CDR3 DNA: TGCGCCAGCAGTCCTAGCGGGGGAAGTAGACAGTACTTC. The encoded protein is CASSPSGGSRQYF.

The chain recombines TRBV29-1 with TRBJ2-2; D not resolved. The CDR3 runs 13 residues. The V end lost 4 bases, the J end lost 3 bases, and 9 bases lay between the germline ends. Germline CDR1 is SQVTM and CDR2 is ANQGSEA. In nucleotides, the CDR3 is TGCAGCGTTGCCCCACAAGACACCGGGGAGCTGTTTTTT. Amino acid sequence: CSVAPQDTGELFF.

The chain is built from TRBV19 and TRBJ1-2; TRBD1 aligns across 9 bases. The V segment lost 6 bases and the J segment 2 bases; nucleotides outside the gene matches: 13. From germline, CDR1 is LNHDA and CDR2 SQIVND (reference sequence). CDR3 size: 17 residues. For the CDR3, the DNA is TGTGCCAGTAGCCGAGGGACAGGGCCGGGTGCGAACTATGGCTACACCTTC. Residues: CASSRGTGPGANYGYTF.

The chain recombines TRBV27 with TRBJ2-7; D is perhaps TRBD1 (5 bases). Looked up from germline, CDR1 is MNHEY and CDR2 is SMNVEV (reference sequence). The CDR3 contains 16 residues. V lost 0 bases and J 2 bases, leaving 14 bases between the germline ends. The CDR3 loop is CASSLSRGVGTYEQYF. In DNA, the CDR3 is TGTGCCAGCAGTTTATCTAGGGGTGTGGGTACCTACGAGCAGTACTTC.